Listed below are T cell receptor beta chains from one sample, sequenced in a study of human T cells and chemical hapten exposure. Each CDR3 protein is one row after TCRdb ran MiXCR on the RACE reads. The profile covers some 70,000 distinct CDR3 sequences, with approximately 32% appearing a single time and 7.5% to 10% taken by the ten largest. The source was whole blood, collected in connection with sensitization to the hapten diphenylcyclopropenone (DPC). Receptor source: a man between 40 and 49 years old with alopecia areata. Some clones in this sample may be carry-over from other donors' samples. The CDR3 runs from the conserved cysteine through the conserved F or W. Fields, in order: clone size, D gene, V gene, J gene, CDR3 protein, CDR3 DNA. A D gene is named only where the DNA matches it firmly. Part of the rows lack a size; the others show once, few, many or a class for expanded clones.

>few|TRBD2|TRBV27|TRBJ2-7
CASSRSAGGLAEQYF
TGTGCCAGCAGCCGTTCAGCGGGAGGGCTCGCCGAGCAGTACTTC
>few|.|TRBV20-1|TRBJ2-1
CSARDDSSSYNEQFF
TGCAGTGCTAGGGACGACAGTTCCTCCTACAATGAGCAGTTCTTC
>.|.|TRBV7-9|TRBJ2-3
CASSQDSYTDTQYF
TGTGCCAGCAGCCAGGACAGTTACACAGATACGCAGTATTTT
>.|.|TRBV4-1|TRBJ2-1
CASSQGDFYNEQFF
TGCGCCAGCAGCCAGGGGGACTTCTACAATGAGCAGTTCTTC
>once|TRBD1|TRBV5-1|TRBJ2-2
CASSTDRASATGELFF
TGCGCCAGCAGCACCGACAGGGCATCTGCCACCGGGGAGCTGTTTTTT
>few|TRBD1|TRBV5-4|TRBJ1-1
CASSLGQDTEAFF
TGTGCCAGCAGCCTGGGACAGGACACTGAAGCTTTCTTT
>.|.|TRBV3-1|TRBJ1-1
CASSLGTLGAFF
TGTGCCAGCAGCCTAGGAACATTGGGAGCTTTCTTT
>few|TRBD1|TRBV20-1|TRBJ1-5
CSARDPQGGSQPQHF
TGCAGTGCTAGAGATCCACAGGGGGGCAGTCAGCCCCAGCATTTT
>.|TRBD1|TRBV28|TRBJ1-1
CASQTRMTGSDRAFF
TGTGCCAGCCAAACCAGGATGACAGGGAGCGATAGAGCTTTCTTT
>few|.|TRBV21-1|TRBJ2-3
CASRTTDCTDTQYF
TGTGCCAGCAGAACGACAGACTGCACAGATACGCAGTATTTT
>.|TRBD1|TRBV12-3/TRBV12-4|TRBJ2-1
CASSLGTGAGNEQFF
TGTGCCAGCAGTTTAGGGACAGGGGCAGGGAATGAGCAGTTCTTC
>.|TRBD1|TRBV30|TRBJ2-2
CAWSPVAGGTGELFF
TGTGCCTGGAGCCCCGTGGCAGGGGGCACCGGGGAGCTGTTTTTT
>.|.|TRBV28|TRBJ2-3
CASSSDWLSTDTQYF
TGTGCCAGCAGTTCGGACTGGCTTAGCACAGATACGCAGTATTTT
>.|TRBD1|TRBV2|TRBJ2-2
CARGGDRPTGELFF
TGTGCCAGAGGTGGGGACAGACCGACCGGGGAGCTGTTTTTT
>few|.|TRBV5-1|TRBJ1-1
CASSSTSMNTEAFF
TGCGCCAGCAGCTCAACTTCGATGAACACTGAAGCTTTCTTT
>.|TRBD1|TRBV7-2|TRBJ1-1
CASSYRDRRTEAFF
TGTGCCAGCAGCTATCGGGACAGGCGCACTGAAGCTTTCTTT
>.|TRBD1|TRBV11-2|TRBJ1-6
CASSSTGTGAYNSPLHF
TGTGCCAGCAGTTCAACCGGGACAGGCGCGTATAATTCACCCCTCCACTTT
>few|.|TRBV12-3/TRBV12-4|TRBJ2-4
CASSLDSSRDIQYF
TGTGCCAGCAGCCTAGACAGTTCGCGGGACATTCAGTACTTC
>few|.|TRBV5-6|TRBJ1-5
CASSLAGVLSNQPQHF
TGTGCCAGCAGCTTGGCTGGGGTCTTGAGCAATCAGCCCCAGCATTTT
>.|.|TRBV2|TRBJ2-6
CASSDSTDSSSGANVLTF
TGTGCCAGCAGTGACAGTACGGACAGCAGCTCTGGGGCCAACGTCCTGACTTTC
>.|.|TRBV19|TRBJ1-5
CASCTYSGYNQPQHF
TGTGCCAGTTGTACCTACTCGGGTTACAATCAGCCCCAGCATTTT